Shown below are 7 T cell receptor beta chains from a single sample sequenced in a study of T cell repertoires in cytomegalovirus infection. TCRdb analysed the reads with MiXCR anew, one entry per CDR3 protein. The table has 200,000 to 300,000 distinct CDR3 sequences, approximately 13% seen once. Sample: PBMCs. Every receptor here comes from a human donor in good health (CMV status not recorded). Some clones in this sample may be carry-over from other donors' samples.

As DNA, the CDR3 is TGTGCCAGCAGCTCCTCTGACAGGGGAGGAGAGACCCAGTACTTC. Translation gives CASSSSDRGGETQYF. This sequence joins TRBV7-9 and TRBJ2-5; TRBD1 matches 8 bases. V gave up 4 bases and J gave up 4 bases; unmatched junction bases: 8. This CDR3 region has 15 residues. CDR1 is SEHNR, CDR2 FQNEAQ, per germline (reference sequence).

This chain connects TRBV7-9 to TRBJ1-5; 11 bases are a match to TRBD1. V dropped 5 bases and J dropped 10; count of bases not matched to a gene: 13. The germline V gene encodes CDR1 SEHNR and CDR2 FQNEAQ (reference sequence). The CDR3 sequence is 16 residues long. Here the CDR3 DNA reads TGTGCCAGCAGCCTGTTCGGGACAGGGGGACAAACCCCCCAGCATTTT. It is translated as CASSLFGTGGQTPQHF.

This clonotype was recorded at least ten times. The rearrangement links TRBV28 to TRBJ1-5; possible D gene TRBD1, 5 bases. The ends were cut back, 6 bases at V and 1 base at J, with 13 bases in the middle. This CDR3 spans 15 amino acids. Looked up from germline, CDR1 is MDHEN and CDR2 is SYDVKM. CDR3 region: CASRRQGSSNQPQHF. DNA for the CDR3: TGTGCCAGCAGGCGTCAGGGATCCAGCAATCAGCCCCAGCATTTT.

The genes are TRBV29-1 and TRBJ2-1, with 8 positions matching TRBD2. CDR1 is SQVTM, CDR2 ANQGSEA, per germline. V gave up 7 bases and J gave up 6 bases; unmatched junction bases: 14. CDR3 length: 15 amino acids. The CDR3 DNA reads as TGCAGCGCGGGAGGGGAGGGGGGAAGGGTCAATGAGCAGTTCTTC. Protein: CSAGGEGGRVNEQFF.

This clonotype was seen many times. The chain couples TRBV27 to TRBJ2-1, with TRBD2 matching 9 bases. CDR1 and CDR2 (germline): MNHEY, SMNVEV (reference sequence). The ends lost 5 bases at V and 0 bases at J; junction bases unmatched: 23. CDR3 size: 22 residues. The CDR3 loop reads CASSHPPPPRTSVISSYNEQFF. The CDR3 coding sequence is TGTGCCAGCAGTCACCCCCCCCCACCCCGGACTAGCGTGATAAGCTCCTACAATGAGCAGTTCTTC.

This clonotype was picked up one time. The chain recombines TRBV28 with TRBJ2-3, with 13 bases that match TRBD2. Germline trimming cut 3 bases from V and 0 bases from J; bases unmatched to any gene: 9. Germline V gene sequence: CDR1 MDHEN, CDR2 SYDVKM. This CDR3 is built from 19 residues. CDR3 protein: CASSFVGLAGAISTDTQYF. The CDR3 DNA follows: TGTGCCAGCAGTTTTGTCGGACTAGCGGGGGCGATTAGCACAGATACGCAGTATTTT.

This clonotype was recorded a few times. The chain couples TRBV6-2 or TRBV6-3 to TRBJ2-7; 11 nucleotides align to TRBD1. Trimming took 6 bases from V and 3 from J; bases not matched to a gene: 4. This CDR3 is 14 amino acids long. Germline values: CDR1 MNHEY, CDR2 SVGEGT. CDR3 coding DNA: TGTGCCAGCAGAACCGGGACAGGGGGCTACGAGCAGTACTTC. This encodes CASRTGTGGYEQYF.